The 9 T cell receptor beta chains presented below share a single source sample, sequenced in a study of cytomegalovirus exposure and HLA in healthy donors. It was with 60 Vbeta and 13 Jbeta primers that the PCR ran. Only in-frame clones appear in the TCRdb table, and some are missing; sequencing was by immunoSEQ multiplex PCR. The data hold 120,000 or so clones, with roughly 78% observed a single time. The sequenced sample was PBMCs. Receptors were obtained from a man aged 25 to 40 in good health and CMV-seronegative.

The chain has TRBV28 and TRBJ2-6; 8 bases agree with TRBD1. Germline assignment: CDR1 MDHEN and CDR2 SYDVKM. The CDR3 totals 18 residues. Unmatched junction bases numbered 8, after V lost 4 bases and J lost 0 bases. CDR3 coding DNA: TGTGCCAGCAGTTGGACAGGGTCCCAAAGCTCTGGGGCCAACGTCCTGACTTTC. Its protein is CASSWTGSQSSGANVLTF.

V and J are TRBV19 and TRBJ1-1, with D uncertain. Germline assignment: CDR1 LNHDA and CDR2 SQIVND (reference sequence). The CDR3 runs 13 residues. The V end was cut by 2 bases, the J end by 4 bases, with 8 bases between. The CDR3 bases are TGTGCCAGTAGTATATCGGGGTCCACTGAAGCTTTCTTT. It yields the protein CASSISGSTEAFF.

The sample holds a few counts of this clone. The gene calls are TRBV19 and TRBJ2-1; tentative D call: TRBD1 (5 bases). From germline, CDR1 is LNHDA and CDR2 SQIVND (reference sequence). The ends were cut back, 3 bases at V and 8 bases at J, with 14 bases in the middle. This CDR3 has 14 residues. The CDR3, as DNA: TGTGCCAGTAGTATTTGGCAGGGTTTGGATGAGCAGTTCTTC. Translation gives CASSIWQGLDEQFF.

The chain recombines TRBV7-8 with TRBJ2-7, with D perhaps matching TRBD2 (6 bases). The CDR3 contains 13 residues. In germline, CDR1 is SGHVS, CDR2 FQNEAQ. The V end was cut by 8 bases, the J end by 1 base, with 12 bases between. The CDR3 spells CASPPGLSYEQYF. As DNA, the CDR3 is TGTGCCAGCCCCCCGGGACTTTCCTACGAGCAGTACTTC.

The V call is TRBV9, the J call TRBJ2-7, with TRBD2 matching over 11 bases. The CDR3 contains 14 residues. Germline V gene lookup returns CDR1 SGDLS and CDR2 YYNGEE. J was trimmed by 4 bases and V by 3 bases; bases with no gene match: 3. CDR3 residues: CASSGTSGRYEQYF. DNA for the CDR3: TGTGCCAGCAGCGGGACTAGCGGGCGGTACGAGCAGTACTTC.

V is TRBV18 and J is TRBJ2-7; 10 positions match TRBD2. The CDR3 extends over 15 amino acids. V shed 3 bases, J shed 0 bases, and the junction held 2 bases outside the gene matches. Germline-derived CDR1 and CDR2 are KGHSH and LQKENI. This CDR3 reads CASSPSGRTSYEQYF. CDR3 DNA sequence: TGTGCCAGCTCACCTAGCGGGAGGACCTCCTACGAGCAGTACTTC.

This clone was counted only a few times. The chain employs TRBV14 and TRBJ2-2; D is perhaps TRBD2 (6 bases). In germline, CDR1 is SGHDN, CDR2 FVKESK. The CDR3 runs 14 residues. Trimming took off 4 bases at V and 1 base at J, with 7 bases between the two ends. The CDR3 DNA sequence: TGTGCCAGCAGCCTGGGGGGGAACACCGGGGAGCTGTTTTTT. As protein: CASSLGGNTGELFF.

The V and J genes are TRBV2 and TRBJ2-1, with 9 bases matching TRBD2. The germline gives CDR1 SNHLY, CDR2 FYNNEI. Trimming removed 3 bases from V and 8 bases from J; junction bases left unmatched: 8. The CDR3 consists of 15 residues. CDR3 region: CASSEGGRAGYEQFF. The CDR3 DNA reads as TGTGCCAGCAGTGAGGGCGGGAGGGCCGGGTATGAGCAGTTCTTC.

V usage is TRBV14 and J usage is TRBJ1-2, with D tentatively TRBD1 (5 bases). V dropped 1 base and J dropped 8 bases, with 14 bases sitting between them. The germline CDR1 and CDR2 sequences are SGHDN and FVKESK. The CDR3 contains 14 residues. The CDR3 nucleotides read TGTGCCAGCAGCCAAGTACGATTTGGGGGGGGCTACACCTTC. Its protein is CASSQVRFGGGYTF. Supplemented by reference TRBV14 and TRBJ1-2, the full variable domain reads EAGVTQFPSHSVIEKGQTVTLRCDPISGHDNLYWYRRVMGKEIKFLLHFVKESKQDESGMPNNRFLAERTGGTYSTLKVQPAELEDSGVYFCASSQVRFGGGYTFGSGTRLTVV.